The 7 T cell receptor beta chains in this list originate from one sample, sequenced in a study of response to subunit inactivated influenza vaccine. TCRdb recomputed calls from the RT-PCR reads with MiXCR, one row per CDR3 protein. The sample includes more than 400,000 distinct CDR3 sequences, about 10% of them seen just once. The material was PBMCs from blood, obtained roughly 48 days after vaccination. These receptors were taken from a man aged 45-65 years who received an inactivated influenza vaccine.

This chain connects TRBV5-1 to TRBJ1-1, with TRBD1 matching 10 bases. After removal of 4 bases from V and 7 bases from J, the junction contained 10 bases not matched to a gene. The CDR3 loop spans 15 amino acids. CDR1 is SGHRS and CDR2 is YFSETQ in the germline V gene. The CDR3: CASSLDRGQGGEAFF. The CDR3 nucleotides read TGCGCCAGCAGCCTCGACAGGGGGCAAGGGGGTGAAGCTTTCTTT.

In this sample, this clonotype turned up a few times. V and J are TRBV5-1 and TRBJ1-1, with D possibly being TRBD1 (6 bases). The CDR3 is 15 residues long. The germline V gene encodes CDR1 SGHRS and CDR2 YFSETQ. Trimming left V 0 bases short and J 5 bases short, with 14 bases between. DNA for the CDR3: TGCGCCAGCAGCTTGGGGGACACAGTTGGAACTGAAGCTTTCTTT. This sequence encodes CASSLGDTVGTEAFF.

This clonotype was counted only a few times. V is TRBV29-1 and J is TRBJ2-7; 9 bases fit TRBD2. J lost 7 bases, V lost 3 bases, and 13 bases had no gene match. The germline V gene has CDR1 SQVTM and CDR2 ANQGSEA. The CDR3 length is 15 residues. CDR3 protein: CSVERPAGGLGEQYF. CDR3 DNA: TGCAGCGTTGAGCGGCCAGCGGGGGGCCTCGGAGAGCAGTACTTC.

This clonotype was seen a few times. Here the CDR3 reads CAISGAGTGIYEQYF. In DNA form, the CDR3 reads TGTGCCATCAGTGGGGCCGGGACAGGGATCTACGAGCAGTACTTC. This chain uses TRBV10-3 with TRBJ2-7; 9 nucleotides match TRBD1. In germline, CDR1 is ENHRY, CDR2 SYGVKD. The CDR3 runs to 15 residues. Losses at the gene ends were 4 bases for V and 3 bases for J; bases not matched to a gene: 7.

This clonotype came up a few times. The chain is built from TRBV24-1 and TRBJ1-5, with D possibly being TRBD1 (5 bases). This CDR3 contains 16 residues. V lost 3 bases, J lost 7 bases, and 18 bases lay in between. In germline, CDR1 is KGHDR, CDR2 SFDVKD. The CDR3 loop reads CATSDGPPGGGQPQHF. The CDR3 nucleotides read TGTGCCACCAGTGATGGCCCCCCGGGGGGTGGACAGCCCCAGCATTTT.

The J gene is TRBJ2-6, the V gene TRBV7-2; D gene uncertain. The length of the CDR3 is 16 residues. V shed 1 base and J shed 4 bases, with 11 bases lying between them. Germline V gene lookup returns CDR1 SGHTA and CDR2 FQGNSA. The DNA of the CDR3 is TGTGCCAGCAGCTTAGGGCCGACTTCAGGGGCCAACGTCCTGACTTTC. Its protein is CASSLGPTSGANVLTF.

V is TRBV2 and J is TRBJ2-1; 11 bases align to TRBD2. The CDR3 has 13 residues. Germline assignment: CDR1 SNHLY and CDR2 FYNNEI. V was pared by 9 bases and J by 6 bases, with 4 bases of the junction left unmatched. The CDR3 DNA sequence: TGTGCCAGTAGACTAGCGGGGTTCAATGAGCAGTTCTTC. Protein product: CASRLAGFNEQFF.